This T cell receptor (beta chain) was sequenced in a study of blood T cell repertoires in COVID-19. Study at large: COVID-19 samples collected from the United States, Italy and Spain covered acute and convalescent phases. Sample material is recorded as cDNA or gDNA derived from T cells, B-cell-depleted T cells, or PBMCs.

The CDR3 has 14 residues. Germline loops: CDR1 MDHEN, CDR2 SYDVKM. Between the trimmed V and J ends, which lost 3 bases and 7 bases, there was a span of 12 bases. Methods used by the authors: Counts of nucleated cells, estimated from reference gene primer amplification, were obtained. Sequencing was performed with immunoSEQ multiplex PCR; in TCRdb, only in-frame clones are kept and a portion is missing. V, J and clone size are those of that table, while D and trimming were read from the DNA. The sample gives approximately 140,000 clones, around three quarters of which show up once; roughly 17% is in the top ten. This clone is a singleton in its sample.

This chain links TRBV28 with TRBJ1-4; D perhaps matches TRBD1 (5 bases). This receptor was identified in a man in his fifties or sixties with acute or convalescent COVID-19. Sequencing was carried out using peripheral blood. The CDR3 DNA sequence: TGTGCCAGCAGTTTCAGGGCAGGCACTGAAAAACTGTTTTTT. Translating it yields CASSFRAGTEKLFF.